This T cell receptor beta chain emerged from a study of blood T cell repertoires in COVID-19. Turning to the study itself: Specimens from acute and convalescent COVID-19 originated in the United States, Italy and Spain. The analysed material was cDNA or gDNA that came from T cells, B-cell-depleted T cells, or PBMCs.

CDR1 MDHEN and CDR2 SYDVKM come from the germline V gene. The length of the CDR3 is 16 residues. V lost 2 bases, J lost 7 bases, and 17 bases lay in between. This clone showed up just a few times. The authors' processing: By means of reference gene primer amplification, nucleated cell counts were estimated. Profiling relied on immunoSEQ multiplex PCR, and the TCRdb table lists in-frame clones only, not all of them. Clone size and the V and J calls come from that table; the DNA yielded D and trimming. Of more than 85,000 clones listed, approximately 86% were seen once; the top ten hold 3%. The V and J genes are TRBV28 and TRBJ1-4, with a possible D match to TRBD1 (5 bases). This receptor was identified in a man aged 45-60 years with active or convalescent COVID-19. The sample comprised peripheral blood. Written as DNA, the CDR3 is TGTGCCAGCAGTTTACCCTCAGGGCCTAGGGGTGAAAAACTGTTTTTT. Encoded protein: CASSLPSGPRGEKLFF.